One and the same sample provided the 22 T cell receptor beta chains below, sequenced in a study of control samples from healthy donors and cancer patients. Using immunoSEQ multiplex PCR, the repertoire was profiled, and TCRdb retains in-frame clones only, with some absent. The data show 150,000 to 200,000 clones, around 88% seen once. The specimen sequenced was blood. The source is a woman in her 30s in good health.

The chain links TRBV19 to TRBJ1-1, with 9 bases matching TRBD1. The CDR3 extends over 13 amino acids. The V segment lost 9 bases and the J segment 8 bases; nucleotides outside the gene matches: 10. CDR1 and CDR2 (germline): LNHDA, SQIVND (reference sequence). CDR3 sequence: CASRTQGAGEAFF. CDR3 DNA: TGTGCCAGCAGAACACAGGGGGCCGGAGAAGCTTTCTTT.

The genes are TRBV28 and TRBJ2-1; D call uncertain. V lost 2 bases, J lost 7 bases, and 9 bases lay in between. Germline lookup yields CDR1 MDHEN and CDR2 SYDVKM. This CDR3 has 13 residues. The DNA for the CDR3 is TGTGCCAGCAGTTTAACCCTTAGAAATGAGCAGTTCTTC. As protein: CASSLTLRNEQFF. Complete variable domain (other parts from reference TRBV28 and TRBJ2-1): DVKVTQSSRYLVKRTGEKVFLECVQDMDHENMFWYRQDPGLGLRLIYFSYDVKMKEKGDIPEGYSVSREKKERFSLILESASTNQTSMYLCASSLTLRNEQFFGPGTRLTVL.

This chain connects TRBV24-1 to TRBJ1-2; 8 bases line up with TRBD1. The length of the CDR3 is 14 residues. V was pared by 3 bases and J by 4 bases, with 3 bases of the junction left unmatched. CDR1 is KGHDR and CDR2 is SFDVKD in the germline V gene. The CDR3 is CATSDQGAGYGYTF. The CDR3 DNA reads TGTGCCACCAGTGATCAGGGGGCGGGCTATGGCTACACCTTC.

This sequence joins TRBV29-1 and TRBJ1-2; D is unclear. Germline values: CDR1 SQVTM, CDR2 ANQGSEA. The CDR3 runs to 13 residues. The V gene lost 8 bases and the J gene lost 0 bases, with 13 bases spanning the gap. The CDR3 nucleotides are TGCAGCTCCCAGTCCGGAACTAACTATGGCTACACCTTC. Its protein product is CSSQSGTNYGYTF.

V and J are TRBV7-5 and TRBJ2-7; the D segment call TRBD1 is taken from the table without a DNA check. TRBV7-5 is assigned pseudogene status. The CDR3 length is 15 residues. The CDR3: CVRSSTGQGSYEQYV. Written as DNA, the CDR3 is TGTGTCAGAAGCTCCACGGGACAGGGATCCTACGAGCAGTACGTC.

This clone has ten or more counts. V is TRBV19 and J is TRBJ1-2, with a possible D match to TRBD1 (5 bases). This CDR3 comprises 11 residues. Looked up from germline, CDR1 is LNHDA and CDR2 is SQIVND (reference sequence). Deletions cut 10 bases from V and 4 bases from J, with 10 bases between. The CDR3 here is CATGTVYGYTF. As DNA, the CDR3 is TGTGCCACCGGGACTGTCTATGGCTACACCTTC.

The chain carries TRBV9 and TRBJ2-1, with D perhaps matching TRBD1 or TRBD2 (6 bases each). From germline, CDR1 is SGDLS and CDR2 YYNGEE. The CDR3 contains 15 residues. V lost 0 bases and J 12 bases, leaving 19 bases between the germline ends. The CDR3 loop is CASSVEVGGLFGQFF. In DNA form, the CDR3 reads TGTGCCAGCAGCGTAGAAGTAGGGGGGCTCTTCGGGCAGTTCTTC.

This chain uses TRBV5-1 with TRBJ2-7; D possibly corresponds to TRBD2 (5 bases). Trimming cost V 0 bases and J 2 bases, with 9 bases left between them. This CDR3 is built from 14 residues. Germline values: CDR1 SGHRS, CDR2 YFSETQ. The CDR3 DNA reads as TGCGCCAGCAGCTTGGCCACGGGGACCTACGAGCAGTACTTC. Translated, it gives CASSLATGTYEQYF.

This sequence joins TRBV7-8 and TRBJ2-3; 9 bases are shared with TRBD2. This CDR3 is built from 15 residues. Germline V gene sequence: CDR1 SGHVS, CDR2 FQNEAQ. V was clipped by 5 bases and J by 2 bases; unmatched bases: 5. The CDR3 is CASSRAGGPTDTQYF. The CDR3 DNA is TGTGCCAGCAGCCGAGCGGGGGGACCCACAGATACGCAGTATTTT.

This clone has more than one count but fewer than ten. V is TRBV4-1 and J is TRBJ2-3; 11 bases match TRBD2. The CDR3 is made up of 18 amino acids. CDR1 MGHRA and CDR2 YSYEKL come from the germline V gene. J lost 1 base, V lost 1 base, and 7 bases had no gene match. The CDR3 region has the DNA TGCGCCAGCAGCCAAGTACTCCCGGGACTAGCGGGCACAGATACGCAGTATTTT. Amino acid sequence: CASSQVLPGLAGTDTQYF.

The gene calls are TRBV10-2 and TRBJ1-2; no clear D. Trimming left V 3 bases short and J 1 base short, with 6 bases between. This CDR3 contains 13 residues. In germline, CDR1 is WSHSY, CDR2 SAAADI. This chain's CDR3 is CASSDSLNYGYTF. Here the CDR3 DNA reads TGCGCCAGCAGTGATTCACTTAACTATGGCTACACCTTC.

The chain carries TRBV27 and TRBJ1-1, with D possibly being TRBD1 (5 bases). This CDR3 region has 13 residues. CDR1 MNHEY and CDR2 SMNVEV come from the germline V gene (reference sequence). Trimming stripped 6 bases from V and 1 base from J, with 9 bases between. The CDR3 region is CASRPGGNTEAFF. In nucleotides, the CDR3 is TGTGCCAGCAGACCTGGGGGGAACACTGAAGCTTTCTTT.

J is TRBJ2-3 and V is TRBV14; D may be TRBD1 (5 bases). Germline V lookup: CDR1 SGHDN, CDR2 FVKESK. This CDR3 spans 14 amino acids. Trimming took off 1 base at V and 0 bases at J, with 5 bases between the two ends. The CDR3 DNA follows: TGTGCCAGCAGCCAAGGACAGAGCACAGATACGCAGTATTTT. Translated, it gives CASSQGQSTDTQYF.

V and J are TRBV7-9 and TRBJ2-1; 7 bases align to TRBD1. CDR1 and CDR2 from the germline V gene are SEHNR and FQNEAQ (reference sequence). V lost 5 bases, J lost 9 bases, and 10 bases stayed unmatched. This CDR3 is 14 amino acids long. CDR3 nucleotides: TGTGCCAGCAGCACGACCAGACAGGGTGGTGAGCAGTTCTTC. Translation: CASSTTRQGGEQFF.

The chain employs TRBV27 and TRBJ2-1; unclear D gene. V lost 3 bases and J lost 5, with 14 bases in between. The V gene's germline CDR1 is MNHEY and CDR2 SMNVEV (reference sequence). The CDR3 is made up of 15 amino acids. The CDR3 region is CASSFKLRSDNEQFF. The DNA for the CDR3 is TGTGCCAGCAGTTTCAAGCTCAGGTCAGACAATGAGCAGTTCTTC.

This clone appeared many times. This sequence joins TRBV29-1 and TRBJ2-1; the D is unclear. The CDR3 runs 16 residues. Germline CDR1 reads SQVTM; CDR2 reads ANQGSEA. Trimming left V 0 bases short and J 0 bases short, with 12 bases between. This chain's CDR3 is CSVEERRAFSYNEQFF. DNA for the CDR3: TGCAGCGTTGAAGAAAGACGGGCCTTCTCCTACAATGAGCAGTTCTTC.

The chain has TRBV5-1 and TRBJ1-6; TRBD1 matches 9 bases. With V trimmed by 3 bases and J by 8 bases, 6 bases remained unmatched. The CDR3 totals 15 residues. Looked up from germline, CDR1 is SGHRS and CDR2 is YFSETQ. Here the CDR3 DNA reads TGCGCCAGCAGCTCCGGGACAGGGTACGATTCACCCCTCCACTTT. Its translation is CASSSGTGYDSPLHF.

CDR3 protein: CAISEGQGAYNSPLHF. CDR3 in DNA: TGTGCCATCAGTGAGGGACAGGGCGCCTATAATTCACCCCTCCACTTT. This chain uses TRBV10-3 with TRBJ1-6; 8 bases match TRBD1. CDR3 length equals 16 residues. Unmatched junction bases numbered 2, after V lost 2 bases and J lost 2 bases. CDR1 is ENHRY, CDR2 SYGVKD, per germline.

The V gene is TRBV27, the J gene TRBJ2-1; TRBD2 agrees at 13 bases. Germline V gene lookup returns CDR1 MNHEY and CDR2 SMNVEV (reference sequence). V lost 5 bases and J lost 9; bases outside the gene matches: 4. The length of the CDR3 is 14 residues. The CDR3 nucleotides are TGTGCCAGCAGTGGACTAGCGGGAGCGGGTGAGCAGTTCTTC. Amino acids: CASSGLAGAGEQFF.

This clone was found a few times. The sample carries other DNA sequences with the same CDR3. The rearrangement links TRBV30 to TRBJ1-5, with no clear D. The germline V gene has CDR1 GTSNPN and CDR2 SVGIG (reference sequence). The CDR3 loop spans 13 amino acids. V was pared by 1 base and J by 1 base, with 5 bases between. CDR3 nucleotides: TGTGCCTGGAGTGGACGCAGCAATCAGCCCCAGCATTTT. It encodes CAWSGRSNQPQHF.

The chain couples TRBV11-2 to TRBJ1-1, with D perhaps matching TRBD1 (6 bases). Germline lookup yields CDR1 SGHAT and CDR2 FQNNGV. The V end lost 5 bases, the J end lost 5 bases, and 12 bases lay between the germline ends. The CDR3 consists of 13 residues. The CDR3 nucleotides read TGTGCCAGCAGCCTCACAGGGTTGACTGAAGCTTTCTTT. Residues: CASSLTGLTEAFF.

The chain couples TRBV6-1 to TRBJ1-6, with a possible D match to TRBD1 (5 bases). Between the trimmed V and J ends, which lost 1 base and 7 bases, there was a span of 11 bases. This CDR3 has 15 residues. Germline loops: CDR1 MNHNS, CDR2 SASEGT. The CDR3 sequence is CASSEGRERNSPLHF. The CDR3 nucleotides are TGTGCCAGCAGTGAAGGCAGGGAAAGGAATTCACCCCTCCACTTT.